This T cell receptor (beta chain) derives from a study of blood T cell repertoires in COVID-19. For the study at large: T cells, B-cell-depleted T cells, or PBMCs provided the cDNA or gDNA that served as material.

This CDR3 is built from 13 residues. Trimming at V came to 7 bases and at J to 4 bases, leaving 7 bases not matched to a gene. CDR1 is SNHLY, CDR2 FYNNEI, per germline. Under the authors' procedure: Amplified reference gene primers provided the basis for estimating nucleated cell counts. The table came from immunoSEQ multiplex PCR; TCRdb's copy has only in-frame clones and leaves some out. V, J and clone size were drawn from that table, and D and trimming were deduced from the DNA. This table has some 200,000 clones, under 90% appearing once. J is TRBJ2-7 and V is TRBV2, with 7 bases lining up with TRBD1. Input material: PBMCs or T cells enriched from blood (not recorded which). This receptor was taken from a woman between 50 and 59 years old who had been exposed to COVID-19. CDR3 nucleotide sequence: TGTGCCAGCACCCCGGGACAGCCATACGAGCAGTACTTC. Residues: CASTPGQPYEQYF.